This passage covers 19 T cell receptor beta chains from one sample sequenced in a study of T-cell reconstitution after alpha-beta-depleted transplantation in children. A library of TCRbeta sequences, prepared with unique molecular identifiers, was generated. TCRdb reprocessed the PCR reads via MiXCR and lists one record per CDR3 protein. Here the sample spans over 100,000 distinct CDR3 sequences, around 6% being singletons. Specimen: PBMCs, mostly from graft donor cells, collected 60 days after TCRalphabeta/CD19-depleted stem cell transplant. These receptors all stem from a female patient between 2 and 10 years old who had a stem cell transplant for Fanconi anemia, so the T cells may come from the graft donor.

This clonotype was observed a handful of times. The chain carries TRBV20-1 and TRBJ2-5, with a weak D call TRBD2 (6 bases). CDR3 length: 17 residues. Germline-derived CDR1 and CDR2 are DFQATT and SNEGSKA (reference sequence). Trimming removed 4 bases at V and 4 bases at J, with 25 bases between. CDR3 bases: TGCAGTGCTACCCAGCCCGGGATACGGGCGGGAATAGAGACCCAGTACTTC. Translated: CSATQPGIRAGIETQYF.

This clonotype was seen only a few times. CDR3 nucleotides: TGTGCCAGCACCAGGGACCCGGTCCTCGGGGAGCAGTACTTC. This translates into CASTRDPVLGEQYF. The rearrangement uses TRBV6-1 and TRBJ2-7; the D gene could be TRBD1 or TRBD2 (5 bases each). The CDR3 is 14 amino acids. V gave up 7 bases and J gave up 7 bases, with 20 bases separating them. CDR1 is MNHNS, CDR2 SASEGT, per germline.

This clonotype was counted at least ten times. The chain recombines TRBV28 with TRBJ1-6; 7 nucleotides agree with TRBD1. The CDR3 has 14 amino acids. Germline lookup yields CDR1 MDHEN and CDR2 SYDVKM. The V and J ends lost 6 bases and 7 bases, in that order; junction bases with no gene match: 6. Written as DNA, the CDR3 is TGTGCCAGCAGCCGACAGGGCCTAAATTCACCCCTCCACTTT. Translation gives CASSRQGLNSPLHF. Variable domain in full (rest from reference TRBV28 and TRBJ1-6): DVKVTQSSRYLVKRTGEKVFLECVQDMDHENMFWYRQDPGLGLRLIYFSYDVKMKEKGDIPEGYSVSREKKERFSLILESASTNQTSMYLCASSRQGLNSPLHFGNGTRLTVT.

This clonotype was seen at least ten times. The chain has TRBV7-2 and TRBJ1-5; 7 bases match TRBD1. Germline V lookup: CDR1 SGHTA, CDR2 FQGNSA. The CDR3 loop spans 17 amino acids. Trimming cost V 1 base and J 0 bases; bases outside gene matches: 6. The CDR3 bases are TGTGCCAGCAGCTTAGTAGGGACAGTCTATAGCAATCAGCCCCAGCATTTT. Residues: CASSLVGTVYSNQPQHF.

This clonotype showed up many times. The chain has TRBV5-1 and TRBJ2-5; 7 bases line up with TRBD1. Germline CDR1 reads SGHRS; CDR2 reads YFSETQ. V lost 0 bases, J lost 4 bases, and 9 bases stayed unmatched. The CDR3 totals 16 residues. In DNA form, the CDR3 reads TGCGCCAGCAGCTTGGCCTTCGAAGGGGGCGCAGAGACCCAGTACTTC. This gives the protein CASSLAFEGGAETQYF.

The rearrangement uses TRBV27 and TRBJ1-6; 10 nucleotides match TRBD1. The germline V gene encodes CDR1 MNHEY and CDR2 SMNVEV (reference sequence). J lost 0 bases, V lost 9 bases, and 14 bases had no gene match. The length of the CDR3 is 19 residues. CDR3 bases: TGTGCCAGTGAGACAGGGGGCACTTCTCCTAGCTCCTATAATTCACCCCTCCACTTT. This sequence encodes CASETGGTSPSSYNSPLHF.

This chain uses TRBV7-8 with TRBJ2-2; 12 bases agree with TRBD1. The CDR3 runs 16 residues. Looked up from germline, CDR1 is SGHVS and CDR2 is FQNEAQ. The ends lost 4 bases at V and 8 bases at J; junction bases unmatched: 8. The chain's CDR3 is CASSSRDRGRVGELFF. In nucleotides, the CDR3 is TGTGCCAGCAGCTCCCGGGACAGGGGGCGGGTAGGGGAGCTGTTTTTT.

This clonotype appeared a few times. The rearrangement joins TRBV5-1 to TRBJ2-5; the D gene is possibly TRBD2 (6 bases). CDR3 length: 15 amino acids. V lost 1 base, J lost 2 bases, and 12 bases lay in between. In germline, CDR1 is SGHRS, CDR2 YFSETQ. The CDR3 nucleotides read TGCGCCAGCAGCTTGTACCGCGGGGCTCAAGAGACCCAGTACTTC. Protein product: CASSLYRGAQETQYF. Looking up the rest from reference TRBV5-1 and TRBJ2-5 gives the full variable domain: KAGVTQTPRYLIKTRGQQVTLSCSPISGHRSVSWYQQTPGQGLQFLFEYFSETQRNKGNFPGRFSGRQFSNSRSEMNVSTLELGDSALYLCASSLYRGAQETQYFGPGTRLLVL.

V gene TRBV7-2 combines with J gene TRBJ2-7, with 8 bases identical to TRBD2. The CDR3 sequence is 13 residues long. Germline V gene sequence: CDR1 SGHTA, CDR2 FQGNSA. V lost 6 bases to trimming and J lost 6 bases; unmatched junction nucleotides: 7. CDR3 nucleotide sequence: TGTGCCAGCAGTCAGCGGGGGCGGGGCGAGCAGTACTTC. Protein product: CASSQRGRGEQYF.

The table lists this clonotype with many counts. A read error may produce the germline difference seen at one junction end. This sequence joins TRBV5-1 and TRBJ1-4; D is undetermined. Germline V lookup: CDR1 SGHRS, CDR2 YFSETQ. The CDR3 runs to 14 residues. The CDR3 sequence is CASSEDRRNGKLFF. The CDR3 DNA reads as TGCGCCAGTTCAGAGGATAGGAGAAATGGAAAACTGTTTTTT.

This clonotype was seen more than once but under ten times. The CDR3, as DNA: TGCAGTGCTAGATTAGCGGGAACTGGGGAGCTGTTTTTT. Translation gives CSARLAGTGELFF. The chain couples TRBV20-1 to TRBJ2-2; 8 bases are a match to TRBD2. The V gene end was trimmed by 2 bases and the J gene end by 8 bases; junction bases not matched to a gene: 4. CDR3 length equals 13 residues. The germline V gene encodes CDR1 DFQATT and CDR2 SNEGSKA (reference sequence).

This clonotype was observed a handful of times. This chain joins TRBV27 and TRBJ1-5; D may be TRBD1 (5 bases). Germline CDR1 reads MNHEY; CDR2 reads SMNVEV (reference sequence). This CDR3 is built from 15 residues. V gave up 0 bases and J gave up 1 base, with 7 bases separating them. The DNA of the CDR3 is TGTGCCAGCAGTTTATCCGAGGGGAGCAATCAGCCCCAGCATTTT. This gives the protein CASSLSEGSNQPQHF.

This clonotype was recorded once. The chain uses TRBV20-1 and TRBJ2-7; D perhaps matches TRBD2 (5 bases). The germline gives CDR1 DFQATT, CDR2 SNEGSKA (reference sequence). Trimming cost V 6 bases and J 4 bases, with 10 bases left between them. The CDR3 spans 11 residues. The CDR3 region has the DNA TGCAGTGCGGACCGGGGATACGAGCAGTACTTC. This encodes CSADRGYEQYF.

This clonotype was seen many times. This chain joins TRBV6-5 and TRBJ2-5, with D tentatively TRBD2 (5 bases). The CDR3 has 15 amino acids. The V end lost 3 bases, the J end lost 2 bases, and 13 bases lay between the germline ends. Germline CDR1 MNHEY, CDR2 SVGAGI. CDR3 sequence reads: CASSYFGRVQETQYF. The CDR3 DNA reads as TGTGCCAGCAGTTATTTTGGGAGAGTTCAAGAGACCCAGTACTTC.

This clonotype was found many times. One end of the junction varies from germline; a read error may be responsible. This CDR3 is CASSLTGRGHSF. The CDR3 DNA sequence: TGTGCCAGCAGTTTAACGGGCAGGGGCCATTCCTTC. The chain joins TRBV28 to TRBJ2-7; a possible D gene is TRBD1 (6 bases). The CDR3 consists of 12 residues. In germline, CDR1 is MDHEN, CDR2 SYDVKM.

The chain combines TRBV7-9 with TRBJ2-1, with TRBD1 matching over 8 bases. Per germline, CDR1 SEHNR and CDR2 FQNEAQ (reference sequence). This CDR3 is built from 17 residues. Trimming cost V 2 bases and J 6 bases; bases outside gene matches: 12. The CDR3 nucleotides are TGTGCCAGCAGCTTACCGATAGGACAGGGTTTAGGCAATGAGCAGTTCTTC. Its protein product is CASSLPIGQGLGNEQFF.

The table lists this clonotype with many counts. This CDR3 is CASSLGTRDRDDEQYF. The CDR3 coding sequence is TGCGCCAGCAGCCTAGGGACCCGGGACAGGGACGACGAGCAGTACTTC. The V call is TRBV5-1, the J call TRBJ2-7; 9 bases are shared with TRBD1. The CDR3 covers 16 residues. Germline V gene lookup returns CDR1 SGHRS and CDR2 YFSETQ. After removal of 4 bases from V and 5 bases from J, the junction contained 13 bases not matched to a gene.

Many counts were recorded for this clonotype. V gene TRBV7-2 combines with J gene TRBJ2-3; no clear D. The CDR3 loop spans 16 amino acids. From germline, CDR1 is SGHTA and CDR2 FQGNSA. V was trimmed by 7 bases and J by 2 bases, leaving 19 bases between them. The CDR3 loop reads CASTGNRDEDTDTQYF. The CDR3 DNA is TGTGCCAGCACCGGAAACAGAGATGAGGACACAGATACGCAGTATTTT.

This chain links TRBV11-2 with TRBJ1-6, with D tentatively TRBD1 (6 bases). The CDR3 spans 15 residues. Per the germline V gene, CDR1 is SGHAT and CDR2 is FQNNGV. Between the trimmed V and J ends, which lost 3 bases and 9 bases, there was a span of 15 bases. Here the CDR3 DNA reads TGTGCCAGCAGCTTGACAGTTTCCAGGGGTTCACCCCTCCACTTT. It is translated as CASSLTVSRGSPLHF. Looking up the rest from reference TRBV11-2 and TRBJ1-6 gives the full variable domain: EAGVAQSPRYKIIEKRQSVAFWCNPISGHATLYWYQQILGQGPKLLIQFQNNGVVDDSQLPKDRFSAERLKGVDSTLKIQPAKLEDSAVYLCASSLTVSRGSPLHFGNGTRLTVT.